The rows below give T cell receptor beta chains drawn from one sample of a study of T cell repertoires in cytomegalovirus infection. TCRdb re-derived calls from the reads in MiXCR, one entry per CDR3 protein. The data hold some 500,000 distinct CDR3 sequences, with roughly 34% observed a single time. No antigen has been identified for these receptors. Source: cultured PBMCs, taken from culture after CMV antigen stimulation. The receptors derive from a human donor in good health (CMV status not recorded). Some clones in this sample may be carry-over from other donors' samples. The CDR3 runs from the conserved cysteine through the conserved F or W. The D gene is left open where the match is weak. Size is stated for part of the rows, as once, few or many counts, or as a class when the clone is expanded.

D: TRBD1
V: TRBV7-2
J: TRBJ1-1
size: few
CDR3: CASRQGERSTEAFF
DNA: TGTGCCAGTAGACAGGGCGAGCGAAGCACTGAAGCTTTCTTT

D: TRBD2
V: TRBV4-2
J: TRBJ2-2
size: few
CDR3: CASSRGLAGATNTGELFF
DNA: TGTGCCAGCAGCCGGGGACTAGCGGGGGCTACAAACACCGGGGAGCTGTTTTTT

D: -
V: TRBV19
J: TRBJ2-2
size: few
CDR3: CASSAGLNTGELFF
DNA: TGTGCCAGTAGTGCTGGACTGAACACCGGGGAGCTGTTTTTT

D: -
V: TRBV6-5
J: TRBJ2-7
size: -
CDR3: CASSYSIRRWESSYEQYF
DNA: TGTGCCAGCAGTTACTCCATTCGGAGGTGGGAGAGCTCCTACGAGCAGTACTTC

D: -
V: TRBV7-9
J: TRBJ2-1
size: -
CDR3: CASSATGSHNEQFF
DNA: TGTGCCAGCAGCGCCACCGGGAGTCACAATGAGCAGTTCTTC

D: TRBD2
V: TRBV10-3
J: TRBJ2-1
size: few
CDR3: CAISTGLAGERSEQFF
DNA: TGTGCCATCAGCACTGGGCTAGCGGGAGAAAGAAGTGAGCAGTTCTTC

D: TRBD1
V: TRBV7-2
J: TRBJ1-6
size: many
CDR3: CASSPFLGQGTGSPLHF
DNA: TGTGCCAGCAGCCCATTCTTGGGACAGGGGACTGGTTCACCCCTCCACTTT

D: -
V: TRBV4-3
J: TRBJ1-1
size: few
CDR3: CASSQDLAGTNTEAFF
DNA: TGCGCCAGCAGCCAAGATCTGGCAGGAACGAACACTGAAGCTTTCTTT

D: -
V: TRBV19
J: TRBJ1-5
size: -
CDR3: CASTPGEGGDQPQHF
DNA: TGTGCCAGTACCCCGGGGGAGGGCGGAGATCAGCCCCAGCATTTT

D: TRBD1
V: TRBV25-1
J: TRBJ2-3
size: -
CDR3: CASSVPGQGITDTQYF
DNA: TGTGCCAGCAGTGTCCCCGGACAGGGGATCACAGATACGCAGTATTTT

D: -
V: TRBV4-3
J: TRBJ2-2
size: few
CDR3: CASSRQGPNTGELFF
DNA: TGCGCCAGCAGCCGGCAGGGCCCCAACACCGGGGAGCTGTTTTTT

D: -
V: TRBV5-4
J: TRBJ1-2
size: few
CDR3: CASTLWGAGGYTF
DNA: TGTGCCAGCACCCTTTGGGGGGCTGGGGGCTACACCTTC

D: TRBD1
V: TRBV7-2
J: TRBJ1-6
size: -
CDR3: CASSLGQPSPLHF
DNA: TGTGCCAGCAGCTTGGGACAGCCTTCACCCCTCCACTTT

D: TRBD1
V: TRBV24-1
J: TRBJ2-1
size: -
CDR3: CATSDPRGSGNEQFF
DNA: TGTGCCACCAGTGACCCCAGGGGGAGTGGGAATGAGCAGTTCTTC

D: -
V: TRBV5-6
J: TRBJ2-2
size: -
CDR3: CASSLPILSTNTGELFF
DNA: TGTGCCAGCAGCCTGCCAATTCTCTCCACGAACACCGGGGAGCTGTTTTTT

D: -
V: TRBV12-3/TRBV12-4
J: TRBJ2-1
size: -
CDR3: CASPGVDEQFF
DNA: TGTGCCAGCCCGGGGGTCGATGAGCAGTTCTTC

D: -
V: TRBV7-6
J: TRBJ2-1
size: -
CDR3: CASNSGGSSYNEQFF
DNA: TGTGCCAGCAACTCCGGGGGTAGCTCCTACAATGAGCAGTTCTTC

D: TRBD1
V: TRBV7-2
J: TRBJ2-2
size: many
CDR3: CASTRTGNTGELFF
DNA: TGTGCCAGCACCCGGACAGGGAACACCGGGGAGCTGTTTTTT

D: -
V: TRBV3-1
J: TRBJ1-2
size: few
CDR3: CASSQERGALNYGYTF
DNA: TGTGCCAGCAGCCAGGAGAGGGGGGCGCTGAACTATGGCTACACCTTC

D: TRBD1
V: TRBV6-2/TRBV6-3
J: TRBJ2-1
size: -
CDR3: CASRPGQIYNEQFF
DNA: TGTGCCAGCAGGCCGGGACAGATCTACAATGAGCAGTTCTTC

D: -
V: TRBV6-5
J: TRBJ2-3
size: once
CDR3: CASSVGRGQYF
DNA: TGTGCCAGCAGTGTTGGGAGAGGGCAGTATTTT

D: -
V: TRBV29-1
J: TRBJ1-2
size: -
CDR3: CSVETATRPNYGYTF
DNA: TGCAGCGTTGAAACAGCCACGAGGCCAAACTATGGCTACACCTTC

D: TRBD2
V: TRBV7-2
J: TRBJ2-3
size: many
CDR3: CASSLYSGRVTDTQYF
DNA: TGTGCCAGCAGCTTATACAGCGGGAGAGTCACAGATACGCAGTATTTT

D: -
V: TRBV11-1
J: TRBJ2-2
size: -
CDR3: CASSRMKSTGELFF
DNA: TGTGCCAGCAGCCGTATGAAGAGCACCGGGGAGCTGTTTTTT

D: -
V: TRBV27
J: TRBJ2-2
size: few
CDR3: CASSHMGPYTGELFF
DNA: TGTGCCAGCAGTCACATGGGACCGTACACCGGGGAGCTGTTTTTT

D: -
V: TRBV19
J: TRBJ1-5
size: -
CDR3: CASSRGEQPQHF
DNA: TGTGCCAGTAGTAGGGGAGAACAGCCCCAGCATTTT

D: -
V: TRBV6-2/TRBV6-3
J: TRBJ2-1
size: -
CDR3: CASTEPRRIYNEQFF
DNA: TGTGCCAGCACCGAGCCTCGTAGGATATACAATGAGCAGTTCTTC

D: TRBD1
V: TRBV19
J: TRBJ1-1
size: -
CDR3: CASSITGGYTEAFF
DNA: TGTGCCAGTAGTATTACAGGGGGGTACACTGAAGCTTTCTTT

D: -
V: TRBV20-1
J: TRBJ2-3
size: -
CDR3: CSAKSGVLRDTQYF
DNA: TGCAGTGCCAAGTCGGGGGTGCTGAGGGATACGCAGTATTTT

D: TRBD1
V: TRBV27
J: TRBJ1-4
size: once
CDR3: CASSAWTGDHEKLFF
DNA: TGTGCCAGCAGTGCATGGACAGGTGACCATGAAAAACTGTTTTTT

D: -
V: TRBV4-1
J: TRBJ1-1
size: few
CDR3: CASSPPAQPNTEAFF
DNA: TGCGCCAGCAGCCCCCCCGCCCAGCCGAACACTGAAGCTTTCTTT

D: TRBD2
V: TRBV7-2
J: TRBJ2-7
size: many
CDR3: CASSLDASGNSDEQYF
DNA: TGTGCCAGCAGCTTAGACGCTAGCGGGAACTCAGACGAGCAGTACTTC

D: -
V: TRBV7-8
J: TRBJ1-3
size: many
CDR3: CASSLVAGLTSGNTIYF
DNA: TGTGCCAGCAGCTTAGTTGCAGGACTGACCTCTGGAAACACCATATATTTT

D: TRBD2
V: TRBV7-3
J: TRBJ2-3
size: many
CDR3: CASSTGTSGSDTQYF
DNA: TGTGCCAGCAGCACAGGGACTAGCGGGTCAGATACGCAGTATTTT

D: -
V: TRBV6-2/TRBV6-3
J: TRBJ1-6
size: -
CDR3: CASRTRGRNLTLHF
DNA: TGTGCCAGCAGAACTCGGGGGAGAAATTTGACCCTCCACTTT

D: -
V: TRBV5-1
J: TRBJ2-3
size: -
CDR3: CASSLKVGTDTQYF
DNA: TGCGCCAGCAGCTTGAAGGTGGGAACAGATACGCAGTATTTT

D: -
V: TRBV15
J: TRBJ2-7
size: many
CDR3: CATSRADLNSYEQYF
DNA: TGTGCCACCAGCAGAGCCGATCTCAACTCCTACGAGCAGTACTTC

D: TRBD2
V: TRBV20-1
J: TRBJ2-3
size: -
CDR3: CSAPLAGTGNTQYF
DNA: TGCAGTGCCCCACTAGCGGGAACTGGGAATACGCAGTATTTT

D: -
V: TRBV29-1
J: TRBJ1-1
size: few
CDR3: CSAATREEAFF
DNA: TGCAGCGCAGCCACTCGGGAGGAAGCTTTCTTT

D: TRBD1
V: TRBV7-9
J: TRBJ1-5
size: many
CDR3: CASSLGAGTGWISNQPQHF
DNA: TGTGCCAGCAGCTTAGGTGCGGGGACAGGATGGATTAGCAATCAGCCCCAGCATTTT

D: -
V: TRBV6-6
J: TRBJ1-5
size: -
CDR3: CASSDYSGNQPQHF
DNA: TGTGCCAGCAGTGACTATTCAGGGAATCAGCCCCAGCATTTT

D: -
V: TRBV12-3/TRBV12-4
J: TRBJ2-7
size: -
CDR3: CASSLGVVYEQYF
DNA: TGTGCCAGCAGTTTGGGTGTGGTTTACGAGCAGTACTTC

D: -
V: TRBV7-2
J: TRBJ1-1
size: few
CDR3: CASSLAMYLNTEAFF
DNA: TGTGCCAGCAGCTTAGCCATGTACCTGAACACTGAAGCTTTCTTT

D: -
V: TRBV12-3/TRBV12-4
J: TRBJ1-2
size: few
CDR3: CASSKIDRRRGYTF
DNA: TGTGCCAGCAGCAAAATCGATCGGCGCAGGGGCTACACCTTC

D: -
V: TRBV11-2
J: TRBJ1-5
size: many
CDR3: CASSLDPGSVQHF
DNA: TGTGCCAGCAGCTTAGATCCAGGGAGCGTCCAGCATTTT

D: -
V: TRBV7-2
J: TRBJ1-4
size: -
CDR3: CASSSRALRNEKLFF
DNA: TGTGCCAGCAGCTCTAGAGCCCTGAGGAATGAAAAACTGTTTTTT

D: TRBD2
V: TRBV7-2
J: TRBJ2-7
size: -
CDR3: CASSWTSGSSYF
DNA: TGTGCCAGCAGCTGGACTAGCGGGAGTTCGTACTTC

D: TRBD2
V: TRBV19
J: TRBJ2-2
size: few
CDR3: CASSPISGPAGELFF
DNA: TGTGCCAGTAGTCCCATTAGCGGGCCTGCCGGGGAGCTGTTTTTT

D: TRBD2
V: TRBV4-3
J: TRBJ2-5
size: -
CDR3: CASSQGSAGGQQETQYF
DNA: TGCGCCAGCAGCCAAGGATCGGCGGGAGGTCAGCAAGAGACCCAGTACTTC